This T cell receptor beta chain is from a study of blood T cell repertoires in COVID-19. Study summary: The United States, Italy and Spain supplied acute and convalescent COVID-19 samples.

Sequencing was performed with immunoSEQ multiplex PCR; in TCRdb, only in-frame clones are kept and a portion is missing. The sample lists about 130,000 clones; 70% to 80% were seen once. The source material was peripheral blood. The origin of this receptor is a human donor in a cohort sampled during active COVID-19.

CDR3 in amino acids: CASSRGTSGDYTGELFF. The CDR3 region has the DNA TGCGCCAGCAGCAGGGGGACTAGCGGGGACTACACCGGGGAGCTGTTTTTT. The chain links TRBV5-1 to TRBJ2-2, with TRBD2 matching 13 bases. Looked up from germline, CDR1 is SGHRS and CDR2 is YFSETQ. The CDR3 runs to 17 residues. V dropped 4 bases and J dropped 3; count of bases not matched to a gene: 6.